The 14 T cell receptor beta chains presented below share a single source sample, sequenced in a study of regulatory T cells in long-lasting Graves disease. The time point: newly diagnosed GD, antithyroid drugs for less than 3 months. Preparation of the TCR library used RNA extracted from PBMCs. CDR3 regions were amplified by Arm-PCR using iRepertoire HTBI primers to build TCR beta libraries. TCRdb redid the calling of the multiplex PCR reads with MiXCR, one entry per CDR3 protein. This sample has 350,000 to 450,000 distinct CDR3 sequences, with 16% found just once. In addition, the sample was reused for a study of T cells in Graves' hyperthyroidism and ophthalmopathy.

Sequencing used peripheral blood mononuclear cells (PBMCs), obtained at new diagnosis, from a patient treated with antithyroid drugs. Receptors were obtained from a man aged 35-49 years with Graves disease.

By sample fraction, this clonotype is medium-sized. The junction does not match germline at one end; this may be a read error. This chain uses TRBV10-2 with TRBJ1-1, with D possibly matching TRBD1 (5 bases). Germline V CDR1 and CDR2: WSHSY, SAAADI. The CDR3 is 15 amino acids. DNA for the CDR3: TGTGCCAGCAGATCCCCGGCAGGGACGAACACTGAAGCTTTCTTT. Translation: CASRSPAGTNTEAFF.

In its sample, this clonotype was seen many times. The J gene is TRBJ1-3, the V gene TRBV18; D ambiguous. The CDR3 consists of 13 residues. The V gene lost 8 bases and the J gene lost 0 bases, with 8 bases spanning the gap. CDR1 and CDR2 (germline): KGHSH, LQKENI. The CDR3 DNA reads as TGTGCCAGCAGCAAATCCTCTGGAAACACCATATATTTT. Its protein product is CASSKSSGNTIYF.

This clonotype has at least ten counts. This chain links TRBV27 with TRBJ1-5, with D perhaps TRBD1 (6 bases). Germline V CDR1 and CDR2: MNHEY, SMNVEV (reference sequence). The CDR3 totals 13 residues. V gave up 2 bases and J gave up 5 bases, with 7 bases separating them. CDR3 protein: CASSLKGDQPQHF. The DNA of the CDR3 is TGTGCCAGCAGTTTAAAGGGGGATCAGCCCCAGCATTTT.

This rearrangement joins TRBV20-1 to TRBJ2-7, with TRBD2 as a possible D gene (5 bases). This CDR3 spans 14 amino acids. The germline CDR1 and CDR2 sequences are DFQATT and SNEGSKA (reference sequence). The germline V and J ends were trimmed by 5 bases and 1 base, with 15 bases remaining between them. CDR3 sequence: CSAHPPAASYEQYF. CDR3 sequence (DNA): TGCAGTGCTCACCCCCCAGCGGCATCCTACGAGCAGTACTTC.

This clonotype was observed many times. V gene TRBV2 combines with J gene TRBJ2-5, with TRBD2 as a possible D gene (6 bases). This CDR3 spans 15 amino acids. Germline CDR1 is SNHLY and CDR2 is FYNNEI. Trimming cost V 3 bases and J 0 bases, with 11 bases left between them. CDR3 DNA sequence: TGTGCCAGCAGTGATCACGGGGGATACCAAGAGACCCAGTACTTC. This translates into CASSDHGGYQETQYF. Drawing the rest from reference TRBV2 and TRBJ2-5, the complete variable domain is EPEVTQTPSHQVTQMGQEVILRCVPISNHLYFYWYRQILGQKVEFLVSFYNNEISEKSEIFDDQFSVERPDGSNFTLKIRSTKLEDSAMYFCASSDHGGYQETQYFGPGTRLLVL.

The V and J genes are TRBV24-1 and TRBJ2-3; a possible D gene is TRBD2 (7 bases). Trimming took 7 bases from V and 0 from J, leaving 10 bases between them. The germline V gene encodes CDR1 KGHDR and CDR2 SFDVKD. The CDR3 runs 14 residues. The CDR3 bases are TGTGCCACCAGGGGGGGGCTCAGCACAGATACGCAGTATTTT. This codes for CATRGGLSTDTQYF.

J is TRBJ2-5 and V is TRBV5-1; 11 bases are shared with TRBD2. V dropped 4 bases and J dropped 2; count of bases not matched to a gene: 4. There are 15 residues in the CDR3. Germline CDR1 and CDR2: SGHRS and YFSETQ. CDR3 residues: CASSPSGGPQETQYF. The CDR3 coding sequence is TGCGCCAGCAGCCCTAGCGGGGGGCCGCAAGAGACCCAGTACTTC.

This clonotype was recorded at least ten times. J is TRBJ2-7 and V is TRBV28; weak D call: TRBD2 (5 bases). Trimming cost V 3 bases and J 4 bases, with 13 bases left between them. The CDR3 extends over 14 amino acids. Germline V CDR1 and CDR2: MDHEN, SYDVKM. The chain's CDR3 is CASSLPGSDYEQYF. CDR3 coding DNA: TGTGCCAGCAGTTTGCCGGGGTCCGATTACGAGCAGTACTTC.

This clonotype was recorded at least ten times. V and J are TRBV28 and TRBJ2-6; 8 nucleotides agree with TRBD1. Trimming removed 5 bases from V and 0 bases from J; junction bases left unmatched: 9. The germline V gene encodes CDR1 MDHEN and CDR2 SYDVKM. This CDR3 comprises 18 residues. The DNA of the CDR3 is TGTGCCAGCAGTCGAACCCGGGACAGGCTCTCTGGGGCCAACGTCCTGACTTTC. It is translated as CASSRTRDRLSGANVLTF.

The table lists this clonotype with many counts. The chain has TRBV20-1 and TRBJ1-5; no clear D. Germline CDR1 reads DFQATT; CDR2 reads SNEGSKA (reference sequence). V lost 4 bases and J lost 3, with 7 bases in between. This CDR3 comprises 12 residues. CDR3 in amino acids: CSANPFNQPQHF. The CDR3 coding sequence is TGCAGTGCTAACCCTTTCAATCAGCCCCAGCATTTT.

The J gene is TRBJ2-1, the V gene TRBV28; 8 bases fit TRBD2. J lost 2 bases, V lost 8 bases, and 11 bases had no gene match. Germline V lookup: CDR1 MDHEN, CDR2 SYDVKM. The CDR3 runs 16 residues. This chain's CDR3 is CASVSGSGGPYNEQFF. The CDR3 DNA reads as TGTGCCAGCGTCTCGGGTTCGGGGGGGCCCTACAATGAGCAGTTCTTC.

This clonotype was recorded at least ten times. This chain joins TRBV24-1 and TRBJ1-1; D not resolved. The CDR3 runs 13 residues. V was clipped by 7 bases and J by 1 base, with 9 bases between them. The germline CDR1 and CDR2 sequences are KGHDR and SFDVKD. The CDR3 coding sequence is TGTGCCACCAGAAACATTAAGAACACTGAAGCTTTCTTT. Protein sequence: CATRNIKNTEAFF.

The sample holds one count of this clonotype. CDR3 bases: TGCGCCAGCAGCTTGGAAGGGTCTAGGCATGGCTACACCTTC. Translated: CASSLEGSRHGYTF. The chain is built from TRBV5-1 and TRBJ1-2; D uncertain. CDR1 is SGHRS, CDR2 YFSETQ, per germline. CDR3 length equals 14 residues. Trimming cost V 0 bases and J 6 bases, with 12 bases left between them.

The V and J genes are TRBV6-1 and TRBJ2-7; 9 nucleotides match TRBD1. There are 13 residues in the CDR3. The trim removed 7 bases at V and 3 bases at J, leaving 4 bases unmatched. Germline-derived CDR1 and CDR2 are MNHNS and SASEGT. CDR3 coding DNA: TGTGCCAGCATGCTGACAGGGGGCTACGAGCAGTACTTC. Translation: CASMLTGGYEQYF.